The sequence of this TCR beta chain was determined in a study of early T cells in non-severe SARS-CoV-2 infection. Each cDNA molecule carried a unique molecular identifier. One entry per CDR3 protein, called by TCRdb with MiXCR from the 5' RACE reads. The sample lists approximately 56,000 distinct CDR3 sequences; around 10% were seen once. Per germline, CDR1 SGDLS and CDR2 YYNGEE. The V end was cut by 0 bases, the J end by 7 bases, with 5 bases between. The CDR3 consists of 13 residues. Study conclusions and caveats: CD4 and private specificities were missed by VDJdb matching, which favored anti-spike CD8 responses.

The table lists this clonotype with many counts. Antigen specificity is unknown. V gene TRBV9 combines with J gene TRBJ1-6; D call uncertain. This TCR came from an adult who was a healthcare worker with PCR-confirmed SARS-CoV-2 infection or an uninfected control (not recorded which). Sequenced: whole blood. The CDR3 loop is CASSVVENSPLHF. The CDR3, as DNA: TGTGCCAGCAGCGTAGTCGAGAATTCACCCCTCCACTTT.